Below, 26 T cell receptor beta chains from the same sample are listed, as sequenced in a study of molecular identifiers for immune sequencing clone quantification. TCRdb passed the PCR reads through MiXCR, listing each CDR3 protein once. The sample comprises about 510,000 distinct CDR3 sequences, about a fifth of which are singletons, and 0.7% to 1% rests with the top ten. The sequencing input was naive CD8+ T cells from blood, with Jurkat cell RNA spiked in. This sample's subset: FACS-sorted CD8+CD4-CCR7+CD45RA+ naive T cells. All receptors come from a human donor in good health. Some libraries in this study had Jurkat cell RNA spiked in.

This clonotype was detected ten times or more. The gene calls are TRBV6-5 and TRBJ2-5, with 9 bases identical to TRBD1. Germline CDR1 MNHEY, CDR2 SVGAGI. V lost 6 bases and J lost 1; bases outside the gene matches: 6. The CDR3 contains 15 residues. The CDR3 DNA follows: TGTGCCAGCAGGGGCCGACAGGGGGTCCAAGAGACCCAGTACTTC. This sequence encodes CASRGRQGVQETQYF.

The sample holds many counts of this clonotype. This chain uses TRBV19 with TRBJ2-3; D remains unclear. Trimming took 3 bases from V and 0 from J, leaving 10 bases between them. CDR1 is LNHDA and CDR2 is SQIVND in the germline V gene (reference sequence). The CDR3 runs 15 residues. The CDR3 DNA reads as TGTGCCAGTAGTATGGGGTCGCGGAGCACAGATACGCAGTATTTT. This encodes CASSMGSRSTDTQYF.

Details on this clonotype: A read error may explain this, as a much larger clone is one base away. The chain carries TRBV24-1 and TRBJ2-1, with 11 bases matching TRBD2. There are 17 residues in the CDR3. CDR1 KGHDR and CDR2 SFDVKD come from the germline V gene. The CDR3: CAASDPGGLADYNEQFF. For the CDR3, the DNA is TGTGCCGCCAGTGATCCGGGGGGACTAGCGGACTACAATGAGCAGTTCTTC.

This clonotype showed up just a few times. This chain uses TRBV14 with TRBJ2-7; possible D gene TRBD1, 5 bases. The V end was cut by 4 bases, the J end by 3 bases, with 10 bases between. The CDR3 runs to 13 residues. Per germline, CDR1 SGHDN and CDR2 FVKESK. The CDR3: CASSLTGIYEQYF. The CDR3, as DNA: TGTGCCAGCAGCCTTACAGGAATCTACGAGCAGTACTTC.

At least ten counts were recorded for this clonotype. J is TRBJ1-2 and V is TRBV12-3 or TRBV12-4; 7 positions match TRBD1. V lost 7 bases to trimming and J lost 8 bases; unmatched junction nucleotides: 10. The CDR3 extends over 13 amino acids. CDR3 in DNA: TGTGCCAGCAACACAGGGGTTCTGGGCGGCTACACCTTC. Translated: CASNTGVLGGYTF.

This clonotype was seen a few times. The rearrangement uses TRBV6-2 or TRBV6-3 and TRBJ2-3; TRBD2 matches at 10 bases. The junction had 12 bases not matched to a gene; V was cut back by 6 bases and J by 6 bases. The CDR3 covers 16 residues. Germline CDR1 is MNHEY and CDR2 is SVGEGT. The CDR3 DNA is TGTGCCAGCAGCCAAAGCGGGGGGGCCGGAATTGATACGCAGTATTTT. Its protein is CASSQSGGAGIDTQYF.

This clonotype was counted many times. The J gene is TRBJ1-5, the V gene TRBV7-6; 9 positions match TRBD1. Germline V gene sequence: CDR1 SGHVS, CDR2 FNYEAQ. Trimming took 2 bases from V and 8 from J; bases not matched to a gene: 1. The CDR3 sequence is 13 residues long. CDR3 sequence (DNA): TGTGCCAGCAGCTTAACAGGGGGCGAGCCCCAGCATTTT. Its translation: CASSLTGGEPQHF.

This clonotype has a handful of counts. The chain links TRBV10-3 to TRBJ2-3; possible D gene TRBD1, 5 bases. The germline V gene has CDR1 ENHRY and CDR2 SYGVKD. This CDR3 contains 16 residues. Trimming shortened V by 4 bases and J by 0 bases, and 14 bases separated the two germline ends. The CDR3: CAISGQGVASTDTQYF. DNA of the CDR3: TGTGCCATCAGTGGGCAAGGGGTCGCTAGCACAGATACGCAGTATTTT.

This chain uses TRBV11-2 with TRBJ2-7, with D tentatively TRBD2 (6 bases). CDR1 is SGHAT, CDR2 FQNNGV, per germline. The CDR3 covers 16 residues. V lost 5 bases, J lost 5 bases, and 22 bases lay in between. The CDR3: CASSPFVGGQEHEQYF. CDR3 in DNA: TGTGCCAGCAGCCCTTTCGTAGGAGGGCAGGAGCACGAGCAGTACTTC.

Turning to this clonotype: The CDR3 does not close with the conserved phenylalanine or tryptophan, likely indicating a read error. The chain combines TRBV4-1 with TRBJ2-3; 10 nucleotides match TRBD2. The J segment lost 1 base and the V segment lost 7 bases, leaving 5 bases of the junction unmatched. The length of the CDR3 is 15 residues. Germline CDR1 reads MGHRA; CDR2 reads YSYEKL. The CDR3 DNA is TGCGCCAGCACTTCTAGCGGGGGAGGCACAGATACGCAGTATTCT. It codes for CASTSSGGGTDTQYS.

This clonotype showed up many times. V is TRBV7-9 and J is TRBJ2-3; D ambiguous. The CDR3 runs to 16 residues. Trimming pared 5 bases from V and 2 bases from J, leaving 17 bases between. Germline-derived CDR1 and CDR2 are SEHNR and FQNEAQ (reference sequence). The CDR3 loop reads CASSPTSSPSTDTQYF. In nucleotides, the CDR3 is TGTGCCAGCAGCCCCACGTCCTCTCCCTCCACAGATACGCAGTATTTT.

CDR3 DNA sequence: TGTGCCTGGAGTGTGAATATGGGGCAGCCCCAGCATTTT. As protein: CAWSVNMGQPQHF. The J gene is TRBJ1-5, the V gene TRBV30; D unclear. V was cut by 0 bases and J by 7 bases, with 10 bases left in between. Germline V gene lookup returns CDR1 GTSNPN and CDR2 SVGIG (reference sequence). The CDR3 contains 13 residues.

This clonotype was recorded at least ten times. The chain couples TRBV28 to TRBJ1-6; D remains unclear. Looked up from germline, CDR1 is MDHEN and CDR2 is SYDVKM. There are 17 residues in the CDR3. V lost 6 bases and J lost 0, with 15 bases in between. The CDR3 DNA reads TGTGCCAGCAGACCTCGGACGGCCAGCTCCTATAATTCACCCCTCCACTTT. Protein: CASRPRTASSYNSPLHF.

The chain carries TRBV7-6 and TRBJ2-7; 9 bases agree with TRBD1. The germline V gene has CDR1 SGHVS and CDR2 FNYEAQ. The CDR3 is 16 residues long. V was clipped by 4 bases and J by 2 bases; unmatched bases: 9. CDR3 sequence: CASSSSRDRAPYEQYF. DNA for the CDR3: TGTGCCAGCAGCTCTAGCCGGGACAGGGCCCCCTACGAGCAGTACTTC.

The V call is TRBV19, the J call TRBJ2-2, with D unclear. V shed 7 bases and J shed 4 bases, with 13 bases lying between them. The CDR3 runs 14 residues. In germline, CDR1 is LNHDA, CDR2 SQIVND (reference sequence). The CDR3 DNA follows: TGTGCCAGTACAGAAGCGTCTCTCACCGGGGAGCTGTTTTTT. Its protein product is CASTEASLTGELFF.

The CDR3 spells CSARVSLSYEQYF. CDR3 in DNA: TGCAGTGCTAGAGTCTCCCTCTCCTACGAGCAGTACTTC. The chain joins TRBV20-1 to TRBJ2-7; the D is unclear. In germline, CDR1 is DFQATT, CDR2 SNEGSKA (reference sequence). The CDR3 spans 13 residues. V was pared by 1 base and J by 0 bases, with 7 bases between.

This chain connects TRBV27 to TRBJ1-6; TRBD1 might be the D (5 bases). Per the germline V gene, CDR1 is MNHEY and CDR2 is SMNVEV (reference sequence). Trimming left V 4 bases short and J 10 bases short, with 23 bases between. This CDR3 is 17 amino acids long. The chain's CDR3 is CASSSTTSGVGESPLHF. In nucleotides, the CDR3 is TGTGCCAGCAGTTCAACAACCTCTGGCGTGGGGGAATCACCCCTCCACTTT.

With regard to this clonotype: A read error may be the cause here, since a much bigger clone is one base away. This sequence joins TRBV28 and TRBJ2-2; TRBD2 aligns across 13 bases. The CDR3 spans 18 residues. Germline CDR1 reads MDHEN; CDR2 reads SYDVKM. The CDR3: CTSSFSTGLAGVAGELFF. The CDR3 DNA sequence: TGTACCAGCAGTTTCTCCACCGGACTAGCGGGAGTGGCCGGGGAGCTGTTTTTT.

This clonotype has only a few counts. The rearrangement uses TRBV9 and TRBJ2-3, with 7 bases lining up with TRBD2. Germline V lookup: CDR1 SGDLS, CDR2 YYNGEE. This CDR3 comprises 15 residues. V dropped 1 base and J dropped 3; count of bases not matched to a gene: 5. CDR3 nucleotide sequence: TGTGCCAGCAGCGTATTTGCCGGGGGGACAGATACGCAGTATTTT. Residues: CASSVFAGGTDTQYF.

About this clonotype: A clone one base away is much larger, so this may be a read error. The V gene is TRBV12-3 or TRBV12-4, the J gene TRBJ2-2, with 7 nucleotides matching TRBD2. The length of the CDR3 is 15 residues. The CDR3 sequence: CASSLALGGTGGLFF. The CDR3, as DNA: TGTGCCAGCAGTTTAGCGCTGGGAGGGACCGGGGGGCTGTTTTTT.

V gene TRBV27 combines with J gene TRBJ2-7; 7 bases agree with TRBD1. This CDR3 comprises 14 residues. V was pared by 6 bases and J by 0 bases, with 5 bases of the junction left unmatched. Germline CDR1 and CDR2: MNHEY and SMNVEV (reference sequence). CDR3 DNA sequence: TGTGCCAGCAGATTAGACAGGGACTCCTACGAGCAGTACTTC. Residues: CASRLDRDSYEQYF.

This clonotype has ten or more counts. This chain joins TRBV19 and TRBJ2-2, with D possibly matching TRBD2 (6 bases). V was cut by 7 bases and J by 5 bases, with 14 bases left in between. The CDR3 is 14 amino acids. The germline V gene has CDR1 LNHDA and CDR2 SQIVND (reference sequence). The CDR3 sequence: CASNLYRGTGELFF. The CDR3 nucleotides read TGTGCCAGTAATTTGTATCGGGGGACCGGGGAGCTGTTTTTT.

Turning to this clonotype: A read error is possible here, since a much larger clone lies one base away. The V call is TRBV21-1, the J call TRBJ2-3; the D call TRBD1 from the table was never checked on the DNA. TRBV21-1 is marked as a pseudogene. This CDR3 has 16 residues. DNA for the CDR3: TGTGCCAGCAGCCACCCGGGCCGAAGCGATCTGAATACGCAGTATTTT. Translated, it gives CASSHPGRSDLNTQYF.

The V call is TRBV19, the J call TRBJ2-1; D gene unclear. CDR3 length: 14 residues. V gave up 7 bases and J gave up 2 bases, with 12 bases separating them. In germline, CDR1 is LNHDA, CDR2 SQIVND (reference sequence). The CDR3 coding sequence is TGTGCCAGTACCCCCGGCAGAACCTACAATGAGCAGTTCTTC. This gives the protein CASTPGRTYNEQFF. Full variable domain (remainder filled in from reference TRBV19 and TRBJ2-1): DGGITQSPKYLFRKEGQNVTLSCEQNLNHDAMYWYRQDPGQGLRLIYYSQIVNDFQKGDIAEGYSVSREKKESFPLTVTSAQKNPTAFYLCASTPGRTYNEQFFGPGTRLTVL.

The V call is TRBV7-6, the J call TRBJ2-7; TRBD1 agrees at 9 bases. V trimming: 8 bases; J trimming: 3 bases; junction bases outside the gene matches: 8. In germline, CDR1 is SGHVS, CDR2 FNYEAQ. The CDR3 sequence is 14 residues long. The CDR3 DNA reads as TGTGCCAGCTGCCGAGGGACAGGGAGCTACGAGCAGTACTTC. Translated: CASCRGTGSYEQYF.

The chain uses TRBV2 and TRBJ1-5; D may be TRBD1 (6 bases). Germline CDR1 and CDR2: SNHLY and FYNNEI. With 6 bases removed from V and 0 bases from J, the gap between germline ends came to 12 bases. The length of the CDR3 is 15 residues. For the CDR3, the DNA is TGTGCCAGCAGCCAGGGGTACGGTAGCAATCAGCCCCAGCATTTT. Amino acid sequence: CASSQGYGSNQPQHF.